This T cell receptor (beta chain) was documented in a study of Ad26.COV2.S vaccination and SARS-CoV-2 variants (dated by TCRdb to 2020 to 2023). For context, the study as a whole: Vaccine-arm donors came from COV1001, a multicentre, randomized, double-blind, placebo-controlled phase I-IIa trial of Ad26.COV2.S in healthy adults. Dosing of Ad26.COV2.S was intramuscular, at either 5x10^10 or 1x10^11 viral particles, delivered as one shot or as two shots spaced 56 days apart. The specificity and breadth of SARS-CoV-2-reactive T cell receptors after Ad26.COV2.S vaccination were assessed by TCRbeta repertoire sequencing. The TCR-sequenced set comprised around 30 samples: some 20 Ad26.COV2.S vaccine recipients, 5 placebo recipients and 8 SARS-CoV-2 convalescent individuals. Participants in the trial were split at random into five groups of five each, receiving low-dose or high-dose Ad26.COV2.S once or twice, or else placebo on both occasions. Blinding of investigators to trial group allocation was maintained during experiments and outcome assessment.

The investigation overall reported the following: After vaccination, substantial breadth of spike-specific CD8+ and CD4+ T cell responses was reported. The study was not powered to compare responses between vaccine doses or regimens. Comparable non-spike TCR breadth was observed between vaccine and placebo recipients, consistent with only spike being contained in the vaccine. According to the authors, total T cell responses may have been underestimated by the TCR breadth and depth analyses. Ad26.COV2.S recipients had higher spike-specific TCR breadth than placebo recipients (P = 0.0014).

This specimen's treatment or condition label, per the study, means: around 19 received Ad26.COV2.S at low or high dose, single or two shots; roughly five received placebo; per-sample allocation not given. Repertoires of vaccine and placebo recipients were sequenced from samples taken on day 63 after the first injection. In Cohort 1b, 20 to 25 adults aged 18-55 years were enrolled at a single site in Boston, USA, between 29 July and 7 August 2020. As a vaccine, Ad26.COV2.S was a replication-incompetent adenovirus type 26 vector that expressed a prefusion-stabilized SARS-CoV-2 spike protein derived from the original Wuhan strain. The germline V gene supplies CDR1 MNHEY and CDR2 SVGAGI. V gives up 8 bases and J gives up 2 bases, and the segment between their germline ends measures 7 bases. Counted from cysteine to phenylalanine, this CDR3 has 12 amino acids. Solely the CDR3 DNA is kept, with 36 bases framed from the first base.

This clone was counted a few times. Its antigen is still unknown. No base-level quality is on record; no much larger clone is a single base apart. The immunoSEQ Assay was the method used to sequence TCRbeta CDR3 regions. After extraction, genomic DNA underwent amplification by bias-controlled multiplex PCR, followed by high-throughput sequencing. On the authors' methods: To quantify the absolute abundance of every unique TCRbeta CDR3 region, sequences were collapsed and filtered. T cell fraction was estimated by normalizing TCRbeta template counts to usable DNA, with usable DNA measured through amplification of reference genes found in all nucleated cells. Repertoire TCRs were annotated as SARS-CoV-2-specific by exact matching of V gene, CDR3 amino acid sequence and J gene to a known reactive TCR set. The reference SARS-CoV-2 TCR set was derived from MIRA and filtered for enrichment in COVID-19-positive ImmuneCODE repertoires, a step that removed public or cross-reactive TCRs. Using the MIRA antigens, annotated TCRs were further analysed by specific ORF or by position within an ORF. Depth was the summed frequency of annotated unique rearrangements, while breadth was defined as annotated unique rearrangements over total unique productive rearrangements. Two-sided Wilcoxon rank-sum tests were used to compare TCR breadth between groups. In its TCRdb copy, this immuneACCESS table keeps in-frame sequences only and misses some clones. Where compared with another copy, unresolved V genes explain less than half of these, and the others have no known cause. Clone size and the V and J calls come from that table; the DNA yielded D and trimming. The sample profile shows some 640,000 clones; about 89% of them were found once. The ten most abundant clones make up approximately 1.5% of the sample.

The clonotype was recovered from a person aged 18-60 years who received the Ad26.COV2.S COVID-19 vaccine or a placebo. Material: peripheral blood, obtained in a trial of Ad26.COV2.S vaccine versus placebo. The receptor chain draws on TRBV6-5 and TRBJ2-4; no D gene call is confident. The DNA sequence reads TGTGCCAGCGGGGTTACCAAAAACATTCAGTACTTC. Its protein is CASGVTKNIQYF.